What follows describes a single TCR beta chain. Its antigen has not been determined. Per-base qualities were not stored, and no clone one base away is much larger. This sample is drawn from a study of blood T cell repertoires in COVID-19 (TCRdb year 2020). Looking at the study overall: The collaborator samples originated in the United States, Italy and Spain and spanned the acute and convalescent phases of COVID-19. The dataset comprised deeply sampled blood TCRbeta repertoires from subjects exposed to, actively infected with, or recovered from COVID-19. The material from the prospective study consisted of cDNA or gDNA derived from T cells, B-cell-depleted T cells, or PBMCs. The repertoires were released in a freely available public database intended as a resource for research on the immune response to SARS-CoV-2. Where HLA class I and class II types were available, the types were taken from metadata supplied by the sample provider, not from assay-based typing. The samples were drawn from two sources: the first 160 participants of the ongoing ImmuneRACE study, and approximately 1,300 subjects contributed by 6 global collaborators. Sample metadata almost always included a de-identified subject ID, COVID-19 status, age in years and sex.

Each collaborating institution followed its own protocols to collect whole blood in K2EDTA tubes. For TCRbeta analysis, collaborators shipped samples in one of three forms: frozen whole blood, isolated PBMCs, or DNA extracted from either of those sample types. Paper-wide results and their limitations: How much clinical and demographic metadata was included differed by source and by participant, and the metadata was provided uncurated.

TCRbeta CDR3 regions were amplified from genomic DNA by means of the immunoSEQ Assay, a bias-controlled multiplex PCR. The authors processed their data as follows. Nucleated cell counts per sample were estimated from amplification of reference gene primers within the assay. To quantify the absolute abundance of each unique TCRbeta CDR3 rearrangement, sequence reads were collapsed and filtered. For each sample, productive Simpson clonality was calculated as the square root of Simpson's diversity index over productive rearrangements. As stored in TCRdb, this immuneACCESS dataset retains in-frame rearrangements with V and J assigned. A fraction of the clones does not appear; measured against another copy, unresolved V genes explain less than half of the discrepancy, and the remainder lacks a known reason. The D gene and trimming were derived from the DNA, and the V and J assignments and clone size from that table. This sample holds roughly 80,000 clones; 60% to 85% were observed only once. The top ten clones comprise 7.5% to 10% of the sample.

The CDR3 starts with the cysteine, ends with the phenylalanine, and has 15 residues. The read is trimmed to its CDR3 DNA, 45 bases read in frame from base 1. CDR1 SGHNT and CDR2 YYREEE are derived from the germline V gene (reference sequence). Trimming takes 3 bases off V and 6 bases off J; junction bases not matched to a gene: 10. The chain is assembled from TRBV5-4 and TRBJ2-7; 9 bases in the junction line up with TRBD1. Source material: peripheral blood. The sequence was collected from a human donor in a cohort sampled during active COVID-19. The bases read TGTGCCAGCAGCTCCTCCGGGACAGGGTTATCCGAGCAGTACTTC. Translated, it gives CASSSSGTGLSEQYF. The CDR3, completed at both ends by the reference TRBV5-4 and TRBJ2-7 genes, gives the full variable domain ETGVTQSPTHLIKTRGQQVTLRCSSQSGHNTVSWYQQALGQGPQFIFQYYREEENGRGNFPPRFSGLQFPNYSSELNVNALELDDSALYLCASSSSGTGLSEQYFGPGTRLTVT.